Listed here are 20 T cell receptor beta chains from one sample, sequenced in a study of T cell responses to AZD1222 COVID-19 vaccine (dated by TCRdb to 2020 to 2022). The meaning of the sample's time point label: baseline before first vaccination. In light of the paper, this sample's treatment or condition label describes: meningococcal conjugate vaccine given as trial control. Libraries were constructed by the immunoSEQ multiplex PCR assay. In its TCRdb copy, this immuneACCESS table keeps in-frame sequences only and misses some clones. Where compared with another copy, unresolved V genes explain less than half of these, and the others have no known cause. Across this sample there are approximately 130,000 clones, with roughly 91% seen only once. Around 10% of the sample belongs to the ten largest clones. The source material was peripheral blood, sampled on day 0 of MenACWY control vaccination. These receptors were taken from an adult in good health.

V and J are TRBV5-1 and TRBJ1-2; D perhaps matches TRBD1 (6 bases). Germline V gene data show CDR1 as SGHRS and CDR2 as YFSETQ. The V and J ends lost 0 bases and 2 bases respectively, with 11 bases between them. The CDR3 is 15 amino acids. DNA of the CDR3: TGCGCCAGCAGCTTGGATACAGGGTTCAACTATGGCTACACCTTC. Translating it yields CASSLDTGFNYGYTF.

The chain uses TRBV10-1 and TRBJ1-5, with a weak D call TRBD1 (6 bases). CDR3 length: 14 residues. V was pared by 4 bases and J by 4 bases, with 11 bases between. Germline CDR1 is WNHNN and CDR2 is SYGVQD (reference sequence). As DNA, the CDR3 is TGCGCCAGCAGTGCAGGGGACGTAAATCAGCCCCAGCATTTT. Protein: CASSAGDVNQPQHF.

The CDR3 reads CASRQSNYGYTF. In DNA, the CDR3 is TGTGCCTCGAGACAGTCTAACTATGGCTACACCTTC. The rearrangement joins TRBV30 to TRBJ1-2, with D perhaps matching TRBD1 (5 bases). V was trimmed by 7 bases and J by 0 bases, leaving 9 bases between them. Looked up from germline, CDR1 is GTSNPN and CDR2 is SVGIG (reference sequence). The CDR3 has 12 residues.

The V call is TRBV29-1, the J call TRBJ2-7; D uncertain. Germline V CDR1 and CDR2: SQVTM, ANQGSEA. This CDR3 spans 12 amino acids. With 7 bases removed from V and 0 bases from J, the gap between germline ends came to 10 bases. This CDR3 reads CSATKSSYEQYF. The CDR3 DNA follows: TGCAGCGCAACCAAGAGCTCCTACGAGCAGTACTTC.

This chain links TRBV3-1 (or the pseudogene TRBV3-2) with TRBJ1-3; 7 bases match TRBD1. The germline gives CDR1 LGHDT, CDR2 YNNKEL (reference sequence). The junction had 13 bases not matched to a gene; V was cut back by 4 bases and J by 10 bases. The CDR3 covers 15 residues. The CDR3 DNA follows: TGTGCCAGCAGCCTACTCGGGACAGCGGGGAATACCATATATTTT. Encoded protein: CASSLLGTAGNTIYF.

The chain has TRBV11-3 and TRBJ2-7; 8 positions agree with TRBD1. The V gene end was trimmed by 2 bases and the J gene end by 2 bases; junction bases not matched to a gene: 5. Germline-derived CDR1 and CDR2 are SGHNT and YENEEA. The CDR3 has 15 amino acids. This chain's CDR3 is CASSLWKQGAYEQYF. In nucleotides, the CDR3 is TGTGCCAGCAGCTTATGGAAACAGGGGGCCTACGAGCAGTACTTC.

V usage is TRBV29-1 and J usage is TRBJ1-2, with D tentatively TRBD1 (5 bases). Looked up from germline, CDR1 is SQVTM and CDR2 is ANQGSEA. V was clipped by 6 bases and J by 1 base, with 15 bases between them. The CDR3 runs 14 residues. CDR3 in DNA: TGCAGCGTCGGGGGATGGGCAGATAACTATGGCTACACCTTC. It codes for CSVGGWADNYGYTF.

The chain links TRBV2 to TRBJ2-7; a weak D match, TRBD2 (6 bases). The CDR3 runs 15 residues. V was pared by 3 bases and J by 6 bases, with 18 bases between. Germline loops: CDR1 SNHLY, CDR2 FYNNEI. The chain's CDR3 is CASSDSGGPQVEQYF. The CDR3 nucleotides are TGTGCCAGCAGTGACTCTGGAGGGCCCCAGGTCGAGCAGTACTTC. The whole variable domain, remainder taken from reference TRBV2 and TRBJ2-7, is EPEVTQTPSHQVTQMGQEVILRCVPISNHLYFYWYRQILGQKVEFLVSFYNNEISEKSEIFDDQFSVERPDGSNFTLKIRSTKLEDSAMYFCASSDSGGPQVEQYFGPGTRLTVT.

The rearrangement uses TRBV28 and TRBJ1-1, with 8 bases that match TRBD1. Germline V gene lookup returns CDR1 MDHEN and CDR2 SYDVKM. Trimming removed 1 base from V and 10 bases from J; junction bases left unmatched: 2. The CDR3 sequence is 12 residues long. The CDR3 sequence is CASSLFDRGAFF. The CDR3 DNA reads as TGTGCCAGCAGTTTATTCGACAGGGGAGCTTTCTTT.

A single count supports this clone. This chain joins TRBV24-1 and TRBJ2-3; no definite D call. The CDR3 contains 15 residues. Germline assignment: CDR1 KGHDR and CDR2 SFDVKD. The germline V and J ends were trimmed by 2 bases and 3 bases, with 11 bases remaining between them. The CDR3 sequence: CATSDYADGTDTQYF. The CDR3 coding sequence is TGTGCCACCAGTGATTACGCCGACGGGACAGATACGCAGTATTTT.

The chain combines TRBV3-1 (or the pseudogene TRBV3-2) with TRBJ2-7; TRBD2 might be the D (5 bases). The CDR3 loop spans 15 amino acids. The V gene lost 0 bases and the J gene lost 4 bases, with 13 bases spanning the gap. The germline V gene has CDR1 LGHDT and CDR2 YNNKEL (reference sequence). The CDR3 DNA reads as TGTGCCAGCAGCCAAGATTTAGCGAGGAATTACGAGCAGTACTTC. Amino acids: CASSQDLARNYEQYF.

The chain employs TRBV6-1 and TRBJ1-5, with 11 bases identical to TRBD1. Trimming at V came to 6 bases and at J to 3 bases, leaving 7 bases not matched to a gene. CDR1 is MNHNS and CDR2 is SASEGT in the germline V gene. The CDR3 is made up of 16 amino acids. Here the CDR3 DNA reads TGTGCCAGCAGAGAACCCGGACAGGGGGCCAATCAGCCCCAGCATTTT. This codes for CASREPGQGANQPQHF.

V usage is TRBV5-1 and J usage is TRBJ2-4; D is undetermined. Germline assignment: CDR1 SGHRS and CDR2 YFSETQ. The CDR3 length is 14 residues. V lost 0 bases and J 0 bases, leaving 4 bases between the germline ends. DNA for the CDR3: TGCGCCAGCAGCTTGGACGGAGCCAAAAACATTCAGTACTTC. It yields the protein CASSLDGAKNIQYF. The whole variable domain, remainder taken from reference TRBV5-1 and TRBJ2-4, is KAGVTQTPRYLIKTRGQQVTLSCSPISGHRSVSWYQQTPGQGLQFLFEYFSETQRNKGNFPGRFSGRQFSNSRSEMNVSTLELGDSALYLCASSLDGAKNIQYFGAGTRLSVL.

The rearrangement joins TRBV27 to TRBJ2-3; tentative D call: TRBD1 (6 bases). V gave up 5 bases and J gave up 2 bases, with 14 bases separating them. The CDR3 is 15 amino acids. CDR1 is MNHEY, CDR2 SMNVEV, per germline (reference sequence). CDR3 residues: CASSQGTLITDTQYF. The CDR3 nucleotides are TGTGCCAGCAGTCAAGGGACACTTATCACAGATACGCAGTATTTT.

The CDR3 coding sequence is TGCGCCAGCAGCTTTCTGACAGCGTCCAGCTCCTACGAGCAGTACTTC. This encodes CASSFLTASSSYEQYF. The chain joins TRBV5-1 to TRBJ2-7, with D maybe TRBD1 (5 bases). Germline CDR1 reads SGHRS; CDR2 reads YFSETQ. CDR3 length equals 16 residues. V was pared by 2 bases and J by 0 bases, with 15 bases between.

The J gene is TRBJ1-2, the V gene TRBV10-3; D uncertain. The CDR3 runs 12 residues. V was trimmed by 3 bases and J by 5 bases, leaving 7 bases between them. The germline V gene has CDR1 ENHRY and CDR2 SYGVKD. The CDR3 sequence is CAISDKDYGYTF. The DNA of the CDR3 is TGTGCCATCAGTGATAAAGATTATGGCTACACCTTC.

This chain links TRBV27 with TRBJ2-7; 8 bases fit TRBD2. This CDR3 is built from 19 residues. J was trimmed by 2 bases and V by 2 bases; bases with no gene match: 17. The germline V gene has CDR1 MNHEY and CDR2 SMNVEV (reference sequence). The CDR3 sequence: CASSLLGAPGGGVAYEQYF. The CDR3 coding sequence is TGTGCCAGCAGTTTACTCGGAGCCCCGGGGGGGGGAGTCGCCTACGAGCAGTACTTC.

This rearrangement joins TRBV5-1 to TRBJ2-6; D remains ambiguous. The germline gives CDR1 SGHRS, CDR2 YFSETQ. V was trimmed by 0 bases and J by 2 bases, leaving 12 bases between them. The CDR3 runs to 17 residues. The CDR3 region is CASSLALVLPGANVLTF. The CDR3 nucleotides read TGCGCCAGCAGCTTGGCCCTGGTGCTGCCTGGGGCCAACGTCCTGACTTTC.

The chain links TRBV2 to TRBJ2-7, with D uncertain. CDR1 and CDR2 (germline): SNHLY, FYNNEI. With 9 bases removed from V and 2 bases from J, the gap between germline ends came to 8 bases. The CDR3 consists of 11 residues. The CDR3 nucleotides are TGTGCCAGGGGCACACCCTACGAGCAGTACTTC. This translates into CARGTPYEQYF.

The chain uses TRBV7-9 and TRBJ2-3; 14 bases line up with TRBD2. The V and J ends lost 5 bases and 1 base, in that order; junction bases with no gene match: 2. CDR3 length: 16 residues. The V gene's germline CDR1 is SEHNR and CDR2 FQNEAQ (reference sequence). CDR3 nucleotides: TGTGCCAGCAGCCTGGGACTAGCGGGAGGCACAGATACGCAGTATTTT. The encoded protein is CASSLGLAGGTDTQYF.